The 7 T cell receptor beta chains listed next were all sequenced from one sample in a study of TIL therapy for anti-PD-1-resistant metastatic lung cancer. The libraries were made with immunoSEQ v3. Clones were sequenced by immunoSEQ multiplex PCR, and TCRdb holds only the in-frame ones, with some missing. The sample lists about 6,400 clones, about 61% occurring once. The sample's time point: pre-treatment sample, taken before nivolumab and TIL therapy. Most excised metastases sampled were pleural nodules or supraclavicular lymph nodes. The material was tumor tissue, obtained at baseline. These receptors were obtained from a person aged 25-85 years with non-small cell lung cancer.

This chain uses TRBV28 with TRBJ2-5; D might be TRBD1 (6 bases). The V and J ends lost 7 bases and 0 bases respectively, with 15 bases between them. Germline V lookup: CDR1 MDHEN, CDR2 SYDVKM. This CDR3 is built from 15 residues. The CDR3 region has the DNA TGTGCCAGCATCAAGGGGCAGGGGTACCAAGAGACCCAGTACTTC. Protein product: CASIKGQGYQETQYF.

This clone was counted only a few times. J is TRBJ1-3 and V is TRBV11-2, with D perhaps TRBD1 (5 bases). This CDR3 is 14 amino acids long. The V gene lost 7 bases and the J gene lost 2 bases, with 12 bases spanning the gap. Per germline, CDR1 SGHAT and CDR2 FQNNGV. The CDR3 bases are TGTGCCAGCAACCGGGGGACGGCTGGAAACACCATATATTTT. Translation gives CASNRGTAGNTIYF.

The chain joins TRBV10-3 to TRBJ1-5, with 10 bases matching TRBD1. The V gene's germline CDR1 is ENHRY and CDR2 SYGVKD. This CDR3 is built from 19 residues. V trimming: 4 bases; J trimming: 0 bases; junction bases outside the gene matches: 12. The DNA of the CDR3 is TGTGCCATCAGTGGACCTCCGGGACAGGGGACTCTTAGCAATCAGCCCCAGCATTTT. Its translation: CAISGPPGQGTLSNQPQHF.

This sequence joins TRBV6-6 and TRBJ2-7; 8 positions agree with TRBD2. Unmatched junction bases numbered 11, after V lost 5 bases and J lost 2 bases. This CDR3 comprises 16 residues. Germline CDR1 and CDR2: MNHNY and SVGAGI (reference sequence). The CDR3 loop reads CASSPRAERGTYEQYF. The CDR3 DNA sequence: TGTGCCAGCAGTCCAAGGGCCGAGCGGGGGACCTACGAGCAGTACTTC.

The chain uses TRBV24-1 and TRBJ2-1; D gene ambiguous. Trimming removed 5 bases at V and 4 bases at J, with 5 bases between. The CDR3 has 12 amino acids. The germline CDR1 and CDR2 sequences are KGHDR and SFDVKD. CDR3 in amino acids: CATSGQYNEQFF. In DNA, the CDR3 is TGTGCCACCAGTGGTCAATACAATGAGCAGTTCTTC.

This clone was detected a few times. The J gene is TRBJ1-1, the V gene TRBV9; no firm D call. Trimming pared 4 bases from V and 0 bases from J, leaving 13 bases between. The germline CDR1 and CDR2 sequences are SGDLS and YYNGEE. This CDR3 has 15 amino acids. The DNA of the CDR3 is TGTGCCAGCAGCTCCGGAGGACGGATGAACACTGAAGCTTTCTTT. As protein: CASSSGGRMNTEAFF.

In DNA form, the CDR3 reads TGTGCCAGCAGCCCAGGGGACAGCCCCTACGAGCAGTACTTC. This encodes CASSPGDSPYEQYF. V gene TRBV5-6 combines with J gene TRBJ2-7, with 7 bases fitting TRBD1. This CDR3 spans 14 amino acids. Germline CDR1 SGHDT, CDR2 YYEEEE. J was trimmed by 2 bases and V by 4 bases; bases with no gene match: 6.